These 30 T cell receptor beta chains were sequenced from one sample in a study of blood T cell repertoires in COVID-19. TCRdb's table, derived via immunoSEQ multiplex PCR, lists solely in-frame clones and lacks some. Of over 85,000 clones in the sample, about 85% were seen once. The sequenced material came from peripheral blood. These receptor sequences come from a human donor in a cohort sampled during active COVID-19.

V gene TRBV6-6 combines with J gene TRBJ2-7; TRBD1 matches at 10 bases. The CDR3 runs 15 residues. Germline V gene lookup returns CDR1 MNHNY and CDR2 SVGAGI (reference sequence). Losses at the gene ends were 6 bases for V and 1 base for J; bases not matched to a gene: 6. DNA for the CDR3: TGTGCCAGCAGCAATGGACAGGGGGGATCCTACGAGCAGTACTTC. It translates to CASSNGQGGSYEQYF.

This chain connects TRBV7-9 to TRBJ2-1; TRBD1 aligns across 9 bases. Germline CDR1 SEHNR, CDR2 FQNEAQ (reference sequence). Trimming at V came to 3 bases and at J to 5 bases, leaving 8 bases not matched to a gene. The CDR3 loop spans 16 amino acids. CDR3 coding DNA: TGTGCCAGCAGCTTCTCCACAGGGGGCTGGGACAATGAGCAGTTCTTC. Encoded protein: CASSFSTGGWDNEQFF.

Here the CDR3 reads CASQRRAGTEAFF. CDR3 DNA sequence: TGTGCCAGCCAAAGGAGGGCGGGAACTGAAGCTTTCTTT. The J gene is TRBJ1-1, the V gene TRBV7-2; D is uncertain. This CDR3 is built from 13 residues. V was pared by 8 bases and J by 5 bases, with 15 bases between. Germline-derived CDR1 and CDR2 are SGHTA and FQGNSA. The whole variable domain, remainder taken from reference TRBV7-2 and TRBJ1-1, is GAGVSQSPSNKVTEKGKDVELRCDPISGHTALYWYRQSLGQGLEFLIYFQGNSAPDKSGLPSDRFSAERTGGSVSTLTIQRTQQEDSAVYLCASQRRAGTEAFFGQGTRLTVV.

The chain combines TRBV6-5 with TRBJ1-2; 7 nucleotides match TRBD1. Germline-derived CDR1 and CDR2 are MNHEY and SVGAGI. After removal of 6 bases from V and 6 bases from J, the junction contained 10 bases not matched to a gene. The length of the CDR3 is 14 residues. CDR3 in amino acids: CASSVDRTSHGYTF. CDR3 coding DNA: TGTGCCAGCAGCGTGGACAGGACATCCCATGGCTACACCTTC.

This rearrangement joins TRBV5-6 to TRBJ2-5, with D possibly TRBD2 on 6 matching bases. V was trimmed by 0 bases and J by 5 bases, leaving 14 bases between them. CDR1 and CDR2 from the germline V gene are SGHDT and YYEEEE. The CDR3 totals 15 residues. CDR3 DNA: TGTGCCAGCAGCTTGGCCTGGGCGGGGCGGGAGACCCAGTACTTC. The encoded protein is CASSLAWAGRETQYF.

The V call is TRBV5-6, the J call TRBJ2-7; 8 nucleotides match TRBD2. V lost 3 bases to trimming and J lost 1 base; unmatched junction nucleotides: 3. Germline CDR1 reads SGHDT; CDR2 reads YYEEEE. This CDR3 is 14 amino acids long. The CDR3 region is CASSSAGGSYEQYF. CDR3 DNA: TGTGCCAGCAGCTCGGCGGGGGGTTCCTACGAGCAGTACTTC.

The V gene is TRBV23-1, the J gene TRBJ2-7; perhaps TRBD1 as D (5 bases). TRBV23-1 falls under the ORF class, with uncertain function. This CDR3 spans 16 amino acids. Trimming shortened V by 1 base and J by 1 base, and 14 bases separated the two germline ends. The CDR3 reads CASSQYQGRWSYEQYF. DNA for the CDR3: TGCGCCAGCAGTCAATATCAGGGTAGGTGGTCCTACGAGCAGTACTTC.

V gene TRBV4-1 combines with J gene TRBJ2-7, with D hard to call. Germline values: CDR1 MGHRA, CDR2 YSYEKL. With 0 bases removed from V and 1 base from J, the gap between germline ends came to 16 bases. The CDR3 length is 17 residues. CDR3 sequence reads: CASSQDPPETGSYEQYF. For the CDR3, the DNA is TGCGCCAGCAGCCAAGATCCACCGGAGACCGGATCCTACGAGCAGTACTTC.

The rearrangement uses TRBV7-2 and TRBJ2-1, with a possible D match to TRBD2 (6 bases). CDR3 length: 16 amino acids. The germline V gene has CDR1 SGHTA and CDR2 FQGNSA. V was clipped by 1 base and J by 3 bases, with 13 bases between them. CDR3 loop: CASSLGAAGGYNEQFF. In DNA form, the CDR3 reads TGTGCCAGCAGCTTAGGGGCGGCCGGGGGCTACAATGAGCAGTTCTTC.

The V call is TRBV5-6, the J call TRBJ2-4; D gene uncertain. Per the germline V gene, CDR1 is SGHDT and CDR2 is YYEEEE. V lost 8 bases and J 0 bases, leaving 15 bases between the germline ends. CDR3 size: 15 residues. CDR3 protein: CASNGDTEAKNIQYF. CDR3 in DNA: TGTGCCAGTAACGGTGACACCGAAGCCAAAAACATTCAGTACTTC.

The J gene is TRBJ1-2, the V gene TRBV19, with D hard to call. Germline V lookup: CDR1 LNHDA, CDR2 SQIVND (reference sequence). V dropped 7 bases and J dropped 7 bases, with 13 bases sitting between them. The CDR3 contains 12 residues. This chain's CDR3 is CASIGGLRGYTF. For the CDR3, the DNA is TGTGCCAGTATTGGTGGGCTACGTGGCTACACCTTC.

The chain couples TRBV7-9 to TRBJ1-1; perhaps TRBD1 as D (5 bases). The germline V gene has CDR1 SEHNR and CDR2 FQNEAQ (reference sequence). V gave up 2 bases and J gave up 4 bases, with 14 bases separating them. The CDR3 is 15 amino acids. CDR3 amino acids: CASSLRIGRATEAFF. DNA for the CDR3: TGTGCCAGCAGCTTACGCATCGGCAGGGCCACTGAAGCTTTCTTT.

V gene TRBV19 combines with J gene TRBJ2-7; TRBD1 matches 9 bases. This CDR3 contains 13 residues. V lost 9 bases, J lost 3 bases, and 6 bases stayed unmatched. Germline assignment: CDR1 LNHDA and CDR2 SQIVND (reference sequence). The chain's CDR3 is CASSGQGHYEQYF. CDR3 bases: TGTGCCAGCAGTGGACAGGGGCACTACGAGCAGTACTTC.

This clone was seen only a few times. The chain joins TRBV7-2 to TRBJ1-5; D is perhaps TRBD1 (5 bases). CDR3 length: 16 residues. Germline V gives CDR1 SGHTA, CDR2 FQGNSA. The V and J ends lost 1 base and 6 bases respectively, with 16 bases between them. CDR3 DNA: TGTGCCAGCAGCTTAGAGGACACCCATAGCGGTCAGCCCCAGCATTTT. Its translation: CASSLEDTHSGQPQHF. The whole variable domain, remainder taken from reference TRBV7-2 and TRBJ1-5, is GAGVSQSPSNKVTEKGKDVELRCDPISGHTALYWYRQSLGQGLEFLIYFQGNSAPDKSGLPSDRFSAERTGGSVSTLTIQRTQQEDSAVYLCASSLEDTHSGQPQHFGDGTRLSIL.

This clone occurred once. J is TRBJ2-5 and V is TRBV7-3, with 11 bases fitting TRBD2. CDR1 and CDR2 (germline): SGHTA, FQGTGA. The V segment lost 5 bases and the J segment 5 bases; nucleotides outside the gene matches: 13. The CDR3 consists of 17 residues. The chain's CDR3 is CASSPDGASGRWETQYF. The CDR3 bases are TGTGCCAGCAGCCCTGACGGGGCTAGCGGGAGGTGGGAGACCCAGTACTTC.

The chain recombines TRBV5-4 with TRBJ1-2, with D tentatively TRBD1 (5 bases). The CDR3 extends over 13 amino acids. With 0 bases removed from V and 2 bases from J, the gap between germline ends came to 5 bases. Germline lookup yields CDR1 SGHNT and CDR2 YYREEE (reference sequence). CDR3 loop: CASSLEGNYGYTF. The CDR3, as DNA: TGTGCCAGCAGCTTGGAGGGGAACTATGGCTACACCTTC.

In its sample, this clone was seen a few times. The chain uses TRBV9 and TRBJ1-2, with a possible D match to TRBD1 (5 bases). The CDR3 runs to 14 residues. Between the trimmed V and J ends, which lost 1 base and 5 bases, there was a span of 12 bases. CDR1 and CDR2 from the germline V gene are SGDLS and YYNGEE. DNA of the CDR3: TGTGCCAGCAGCGTAACAGGTGAACCTTATGGCTACACCTTC. Residues: CASSVTGEPYGYTF.

The chain is built from TRBV6-5 and TRBJ2-7, with D possibly being TRBD1 (7 bases). The CDR3 contains 14 residues. Trimming took 6 bases from V and 3 from J, leaving 15 bases between them. Germline values: CDR1 MNHEY, CDR2 SVGAGI. The CDR3 DNA follows: TGTGCCAGCAGCGGCGGGGACAGCGGCTACGAGCAGTACTTC. It is translated as CASSGGDSGYEQYF.

The chain is built from TRBV28 and TRBJ2-3; D is possibly TRBD2 (5 bases). Germline CDR1 reads MDHEN; CDR2 reads SYDVKM. The CDR3 runs 15 residues. The V end was cut by 4 bases, the J end by 5 bases, with 16 bases between. CDR3 protein: CASSSSGESEDTQYF. In nucleotides, the CDR3 is TGTGCCAGCAGTTCCTCCGGGGAGTCTGAAGATACGCAGTATTTT.

This chain links TRBV5-1 with TRBJ2-2, with D possibly TRBD2 on 7 matching bases. The CDR3 is 16 amino acids. The V and J ends lost 0 bases and 5 bases respectively, with 14 bases between them. Germline V gene sequence: CDR1 SGHRS, CDR2 YFSETQ. The CDR3 is CASSLEAGAGTGELFF. DNA of the CDR3: TGCGCCAGCAGCTTGGAGGCGGGGGCAGGGACCGGGGAGCTGTTTTTT.

This clone has just one count. The J gene is TRBJ2-3, the V gene TRBV28; D may be TRBD2 (5 bases). Germline-derived CDR1 and CDR2 are MDHEN and SYDVKM. This CDR3 comprises 15 residues. The ends were cut back, 4 bases at V and 5 bases at J, with 16 bases in the middle. Here the CDR3 DNA reads TGTGCCAGCAGTTCCCCCGCGGGCACGGGAGATACGCAGTATTTT. Its protein is CASSSPAGTGDTQYF.

This chain links TRBV5-4 with TRBJ2-2; 8 nucleotides line up with TRBD1. The CDR3 consists of 16 residues. The V segment lost 7 bases and the J segment 4 bases; nucleotides outside the gene matches: 12. Germline CDR1 SGHNT, CDR2 YYREEE (reference sequence). CDR3 loop: CASFRGTGTFTGELFF. The CDR3 DNA is TGTGCCAGCTTCAGGGGGACAGGAACATTCACCGGGGAGCTGTTTTTT. Full variable domain (remainder filled in from reference TRBV5-4 and TRBJ2-2): ETGVTQSPTHLIKTRGQQVTLRCSSQSGHNTVSWYQQALGQGPQFIFQYYREEENGRGNFPPRFSGLQFPNYSSELNVNALELDDSALYLCASFRGTGTFTGELFFGEGSRLTVL.

The CDR3 loop is CASSLAYGLEQYF. As DNA, the CDR3 is TGTGCCAGCAGCTTAGCGTATGGCCTCGAGCAGTACTTC. The chain couples TRBV11-1 to TRBJ2-7; D unclear. The germline gives CDR1 SGHAT, CDR2 FQDESV (reference sequence). This CDR3 is built from 13 residues. V was cut by 0 bases and J by 6 bases, with 9 bases left in between.

The chain links TRBV2 to TRBJ1-6; D possibly corresponds to TRBD1 (5 bases). This CDR3 spans 15 amino acids. The V gene lost 6 bases and the J gene lost 9 bases, with 18 bases spanning the gap. Looked up from germline, CDR1 is SNHLY and CDR2 is FYNNEI. CDR3 in DNA: TGTGCCAGCAGCGCGACCCGGGGGGTGAGTTCACCCCTCCACTTT. Residues: CASSATRGVSSPLHF.

CDR3 in DNA: TGTGCCAGCAGTTACACCTACGGGGGGGAAGGTGGCGAGCAGTACTTC. Amino acids: CASSYTYGGEGGEQYF. This sequence joins TRBV6-2 or TRBV6-3 and TRBJ2-7; 8 nucleotides match TRBD2. This CDR3 contains 16 residues. The germline V gene has CDR1 MNHEY and CDR2 SVGEGT. Trimming took 2 bases from V and 6 from J; bases not matched to a gene: 12.

The genes are TRBV5-1 and TRBJ2-7, with 7 bases lining up with TRBD2. The CDR3 consists of 15 residues. The ends lost 2 bases at V and 3 bases at J; junction bases unmatched: 8. Per germline, CDR1 SGHRS and CDR2 YFSETQ. In DNA form, the CDR3 reads TGCGCCAGCAGCTTAAGCGGGACTTCGCGCTACGAGCAGTACTTC. Protein: CASSLSGTSRYEQYF.

This clone was detected only once. The chain couples TRBV19 to TRBJ2-3, with TRBD1 identical over 7 bases. CDR3 length: 15 amino acids. J lost 4 bases, V lost 5 bases, and 9 bases had no gene match. The V gene's germline CDR1 is LNHDA and CDR2 SQIVND (reference sequence). CDR3 coding DNA: TGTGCCAGTAGTTCCACGAGGGGGCGCCCAGATACGCAGTATTTT. It encodes CASSSTRGRPDTQYF.

The rearrangement links TRBV18 to TRBJ1-1, with D perhaps matching TRBD1 (6 bases). The CDR3 spans 14 residues. Germline assignment: CDR1 KGHSH and CDR2 LQKENI. Trimming shortened V by 6 bases and J by 0 bases, and 11 bases separated the two germline ends. The CDR3 coding sequence is TGTGCCAGCTCCCAGGGGCGAGTGAACACTGAAGCTTTCTTT. Amino acid sequence: CASSQGRVNTEAFF. Supplemented by reference TRBV18 and TRBJ1-1, the full variable domain reads NAGVMQNPRHLVRRRGQEARLRCSPMKGHSHVYWYRQLPEEGLKFMVYLQKENIIDESGMPKERFSAEFPKEGPSILRIQQVVRGDSAAYFCASSQGRVNTEAFFGQGTRLTVV.

V is TRBV6-2 or TRBV6-3 and J is TRBJ2-4, with TRBD2 identical over 8 bases. Germline trimming cut 2 bases from V and 0 bases from J; bases unmatched to any gene: 12. This CDR3 has 19 amino acids. Germline lookup yields CDR1 MNHEY and CDR2 SVGEGT. The CDR3 DNA reads as TGTGCCAGCAGTTACGATCGGCGGGGGGTCTCACTAGCCAAAAACATTCAGTACTTC. This codes for CASSYDRRGVSLAKNIQYF.

The count of this clone is one. This chain connects TRBV5-5 to TRBJ2-3, with a tentative D call TRBD1 (5 bases). This CDR3 region has 15 residues. The germline V and J ends were trimmed by 5 bases and 0 bases, with 13 bases remaining between them. Germline-derived CDR1 and CDR2 are SGHKS and YYEKEE (reference sequence). CDR3 residues: CASSRSRASTDTQYF. The CDR3 DNA is TGTGCCAGCAGTCGAAGCAGGGCCAGCACAGATACGCAGTATTTT.